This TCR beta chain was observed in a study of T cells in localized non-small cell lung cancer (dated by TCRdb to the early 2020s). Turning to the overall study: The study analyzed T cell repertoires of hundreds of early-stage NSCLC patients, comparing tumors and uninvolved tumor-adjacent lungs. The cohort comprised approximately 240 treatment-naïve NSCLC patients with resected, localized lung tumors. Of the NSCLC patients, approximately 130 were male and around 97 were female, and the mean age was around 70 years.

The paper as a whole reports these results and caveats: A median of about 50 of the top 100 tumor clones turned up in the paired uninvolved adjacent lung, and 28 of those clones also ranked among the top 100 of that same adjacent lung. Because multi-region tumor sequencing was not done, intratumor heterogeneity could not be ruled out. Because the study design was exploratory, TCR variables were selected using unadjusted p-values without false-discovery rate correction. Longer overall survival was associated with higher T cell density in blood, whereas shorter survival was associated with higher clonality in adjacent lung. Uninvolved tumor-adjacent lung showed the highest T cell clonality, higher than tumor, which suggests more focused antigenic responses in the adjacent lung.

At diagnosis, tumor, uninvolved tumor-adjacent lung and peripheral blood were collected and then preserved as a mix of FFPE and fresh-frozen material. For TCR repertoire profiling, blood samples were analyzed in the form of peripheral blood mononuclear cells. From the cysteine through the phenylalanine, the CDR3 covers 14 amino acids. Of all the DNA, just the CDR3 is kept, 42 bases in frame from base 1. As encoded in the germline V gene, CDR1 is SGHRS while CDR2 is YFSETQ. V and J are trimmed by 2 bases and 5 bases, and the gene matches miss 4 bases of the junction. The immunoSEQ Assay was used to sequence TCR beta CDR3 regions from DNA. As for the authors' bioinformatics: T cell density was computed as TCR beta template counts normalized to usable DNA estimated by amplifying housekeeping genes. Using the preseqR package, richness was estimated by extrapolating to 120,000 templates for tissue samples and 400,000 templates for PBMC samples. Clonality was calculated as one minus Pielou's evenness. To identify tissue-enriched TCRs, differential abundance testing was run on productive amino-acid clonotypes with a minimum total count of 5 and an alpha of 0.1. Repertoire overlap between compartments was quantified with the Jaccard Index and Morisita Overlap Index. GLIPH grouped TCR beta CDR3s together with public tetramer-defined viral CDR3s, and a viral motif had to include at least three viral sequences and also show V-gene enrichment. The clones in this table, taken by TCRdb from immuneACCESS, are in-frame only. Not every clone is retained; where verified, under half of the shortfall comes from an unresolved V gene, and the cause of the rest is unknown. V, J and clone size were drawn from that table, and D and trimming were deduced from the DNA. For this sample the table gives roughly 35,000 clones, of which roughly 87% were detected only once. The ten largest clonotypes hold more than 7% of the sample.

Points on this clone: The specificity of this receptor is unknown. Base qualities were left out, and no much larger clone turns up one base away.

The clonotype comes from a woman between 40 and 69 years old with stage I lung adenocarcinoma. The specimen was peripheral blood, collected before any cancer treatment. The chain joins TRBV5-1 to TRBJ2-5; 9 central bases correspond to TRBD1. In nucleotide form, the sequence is TGCGCCAGCAGCTTAAACAGGGGGCGGGAGACCCAGTACTTC. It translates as CASSLNRGRETQYF.